The 13 T cell receptor beta chains below come from one sample, sequenced in a study of human T cells and chemical hapten exposure (dated by TCRdb to the early 2020s). Total RNA was isolated from unfractionated whole blood collected in Tempus Blood RNA tubes. During library preparation, unique molecular identifiers were attached to individual cDNA molecules so that TCRs could be counted in a quantitative, reproducible way. In TCRdb, the public reads were trimmed at Q25 with fastp and aligned with MiXCR, with productive beta chains retained. Rows merge per CDR3 protein into single entries with the most common DNA and genes. The table for this sample lists more than 100,000 distinct CDR3 sequences; 8.5% of them were counted only once. Of the sample, 1.3% to 1.5% falls within the top ten clones. Sample: whole blood. The receptors originated from a human donor in good health. Some clones in this sample may be carry-over from other donors' samples. Donor details come from another sample of the same person, matched by shared clones.

The sample holds many counts of this clonotype. The V call is TRBV27, the J call TRBJ1-1, with 8 bases identical to TRBD1. Germline V lookup: CDR1 MNHEY, CDR2 SMNVEV (reference sequence). The ends lost 5 bases at V and 1 base at J; junction bases unmatched: 15. The CDR3 has 18 residues. This CDR3 reads CASSPGAGQGGGNTEAFF. The DNA of the CDR3 is TGTGCCAGCAGTCCCGGGGCAGGACAGGGAGGGGGGAACACTGAAGCTTTCTTT.

The chain employs TRBV11-2 and TRBJ2-1; 9 nucleotides align to TRBD2. The CDR3 is 14 residues long. In germline, CDR1 is SGHAT, CDR2 FQNNGV. V dropped 1 base and J dropped 6; count of bases not matched to a gene: 1. The CDR3 region has the DNA TGTGCCAGCAGCTTAGCGGGACTAGCCAATGAGCAGTTCTTC. Its protein product is CASSLAGLANEQFF.

The sample holds a few counts of this clonotype. The rearrangement uses TRBV20-1 and TRBJ1-1, with 8 bases fitting TRBD1. CDR3 length: 11 residues. Germline CDR1 reads DFQATT; CDR2 reads SNEGSKA (reference sequence). The V segment lost 3 bases and the J segment 11 bases; nucleotides outside the gene matches: 5. CDR3 protein: CSASHTGGAFF. Written as DNA, the CDR3 is TGCAGTGCTAGCCACACAGGGGGGGCTTTCTTT.

This clonotype was observed at least ten times. This sequence joins TRBV6-2 or TRBV6-3 and TRBJ1-1; maybe TRBD1 (5 bases). Germline loops: CDR1 MNHEY, CDR2 SVGEGT. V was trimmed by 8 bases and J by 5 bases, leaving 21 bases between them. The CDR3 runs to 15 residues. For the CDR3, the DNA is TGTGCCAGCCGAGGGGACGTCGAGGGGAATACTGAAGCTTTCTTT. Its protein is CASRGDVEGNTEAFF.

This clonotype was seen many times. The V call is TRBV10-3, the J call TRBJ2-7; the D call may be TRBD1 or TRBD2 (5 bases each). Germline V gene data show CDR1 as ENHRY and CDR2 as SYGVKD. This CDR3 is 14 amino acids long. The ends were cut back, 2 bases at V and 2 bases at J, with 10 bases in the middle. CDR3: CAISEEGTPYEQYF. The CDR3 DNA follows: TGTGCCATCAGTGAGGAAGGGACGCCCTACGAGCAGTACTTC.

This clonotype was counted at least ten times. V and J are TRBV7-9 and TRBJ1-2, with unresolved D. V was clipped by 1 base and J by 7 bases, with 10 bases between them. The CDR3 loop spans 13 amino acids. Germline CDR1 and CDR2: SEHNR and FQNEAQ (reference sequence). CDR3 DNA sequence: TGTGCCAGCAGCTTAGGCACTGGGTTTGGCTACACCTTC. Its protein product is CASSLGTGFGYTF. Complete variable domain (other parts from reference TRBV7-9 and TRBJ1-2): DTGVSQNPRHKITKRGQNVTFRCDPISEHNRLYWYRQTLGQGPEFLTYFQNEAQLEKSRLLSDRFSAERPKGSFSTLEIQRTEQGDSAMYLCASSLGTGFGYTFGSGTRLTVV.

In its sample, this clonotype was seen a few times. The chain employs TRBV12-3 or TRBV12-4 and TRBJ1-1, with D perhaps matching TRBD1 (5 bases). This CDR3 is built from 13 residues. The V end lost 4 bases, the J end lost 3 bases, and 9 bases lay between the germline ends. CDR3 sequence reads: CASSWGPYTEAFF. In DNA form, the CDR3 reads TGTGCCAGCAGTTGGGGACCCTACACTGAAGCTTTCTTT.

A few counts support this clonotype. V usage is TRBV5-1 and J usage is TRBJ1-1; 10 bases are shared with TRBD1. V lost 4 bases to trimming and J lost 3 bases; unmatched junction nucleotides: 3. The germline gives CDR1 SGHRS, CDR2 YFSETQ. CDR3 length: 14 amino acids. The CDR3 protein is CASSPGTGDTEAFF. CDR3 bases: TGCGCCAGCAGCCCAGGGACAGGGGACACTGAAGCTTTCTTT.

This clonotype was seen at least ten times. J is TRBJ1-2 and V is TRBV20-1; D remains unclear. V was pared by 6 bases and J by 3 bases, with 2 bases between. Germline lookup yields CDR1 DFQATT and CDR2 SNEGSKA (reference sequence). The CDR3 sequence is 9 residues long. The CDR3 reads CSAYYGYTF. For the CDR3, the DNA is TGCAGTGCCTACTATGGCTACACCTTC.

J is TRBJ2-3 and V is TRBV20-1; D unclear. This CDR3 has 13 residues. The V and J ends lost 1 base and 2 bases respectively, with 7 bases between them. Germline V lookup: CDR1 DFQATT, CDR2 SNEGSKA (reference sequence). The CDR3 sequence is CSARGLLTDTQYF. Here the CDR3 DNA reads TGCAGTGCTAGAGGACTCCTCACAGATACGCAGTATTTT.

This clonotype was counted ten times or more. The chain employs TRBV6-2 or TRBV6-3 and TRBJ2-3, with D unclear. Between the trimmed V and J ends, which lost 6 bases and 9 bases, there was a span of 13 bases. Germline V gene data show CDR1 as MNHEY and CDR2 as SVGEGT. CDR3 length: 12 residues. CDR3 DNA sequence: TGTGCCAGCAGCGAGCTCCTCATGACGCAGTATTTT. Protein product: CASSELLMTQYF.

Turning to this clonotype: A much larger clone differs by one base, so this may be a read error. This chain connects TRBV24-1 to TRBJ1-5; D ambiguous. The germline CDR1 and CDR2 sequences are KGHDR and SFDVKD. The length of the CDR3 is 15 residues. The CDR3 is CSTSDFGRPNQPQHF. The CDR3 nucleotides read TGTTCCACCAGTGATTTTGGCAGGCCGAATCAGCCCCAGCATTTT.

This clonotype occurred a few times. The chain carries TRBV20-1 and TRBJ1-1; 8 positions agree with TRBD1. The germline V gene encodes CDR1 DFQATT and CDR2 SNEGSKA (reference sequence). The V and J ends lost 6 bases and 4 bases, in that order; junction bases with no gene match: 10. This CDR3 spans 14 amino acids. In DNA form, the CDR3 reads TGCAGTGCGAGTCTAGACAGGGGTCCCACTGAAGCTTTCTTT. Translating it yields CSASLDRGPTEAFF.